The next 17 T cell receptor beta chains were all read from a single sample in a study of blood T cell repertoires in COVID-19. Sequenced by immunoSEQ multiplex PCR; TCRdb stores in-frame clones only, minus some. The sample lists roughly 230,000 clones; under 90% were seen once. Material: peripheral blood. Source of these receptors: an elderly woman with acute or convalescent COVID-19.

The CDR3 loop is CASSPDRGLVTEAFF. In nucleotides, the CDR3 is TGTGCCAGCAGCCCGGACAGGGGGCTTGTCACTGAAGCTTTCTTT. V gene TRBV7-9 combines with J gene TRBJ1-1; 11 bases line up with TRBD1. V trimming: 5 bases; J trimming: 4 bases; junction bases outside the gene matches: 6. The CDR3 spans 15 residues. Germline V lookup: CDR1 SEHNR, CDR2 FQNEAQ (reference sequence).

The chain joins TRBV2 to TRBJ1-1; 7 nucleotides agree with TRBD1. This CDR3 has 13 residues. From germline, CDR1 is SNHLY and CDR2 FYNNEI. The V segment lost 9 bases and the J segment 6 bases; nucleotides outside the gene matches: 10. CDR3 amino acids: CASTTGPVAEAFF. The CDR3 nucleotides are TGTGCCAGTACGACAGGGCCCGTGGCTGAAGCTTTCTTT.

This clone was counted only a few times. CDR3 sequence: CASKDRASLMNTEAFF. The CDR3 region has the DNA TGTGCCAGTAAGGACAGGGCATCACTTATGAACACTGAAGCTTTCTTT. The chain links TRBV19 to TRBJ1-1; TRBD1 matches 8 bases. Germline V gives CDR1 LNHDA, CDR2 SQIVND (reference sequence). CDR3 size: 16 residues. The V and J ends lost 7 bases and 0 bases, in that order; junction bases with no gene match: 10.

The chain combines TRBV2 with TRBJ1-1; 9 bases align to TRBD1. CDR1 is SNHLY, CDR2 FYNNEI, per germline. V gave up 7 bases and J gave up 0 bases; unmatched junction bases: 3. The CDR3 covers 14 residues. CDR3: CASIRTGVNTEAFF. In DNA form, the CDR3 reads TGTGCCAGCATAAGGACAGGGGTGAACACTGAAGCTTTCTTT.

This clone was counted between two and nine times. This rearrangement joins TRBV5-1 to TRBJ1-1; D gene uncertain. Looked up from germline, CDR1 is SGHRS and CDR2 is YFSETQ. Trimming took off 0 bases at V and 2 bases at J, with 5 bases between the two ends. This CDR3 spans 13 amino acids. CDR3 sequence reads: CASSLDRNTEAFF. The DNA of the CDR3 is TGCGCCAGCAGCTTGGACAGAAACACTGAAGCTTTCTTT.

V gene TRBV19 combines with J gene TRBJ1-5; D is possibly TRBD1 (6 bases). The CDR3 extends over 14 amino acids. The germline gives CDR1 LNHDA, CDR2 SQIVND (reference sequence). The V gene lost 3 bases and the J gene lost 1 base, with 7 bases spanning the gap. The CDR3, as DNA: TGTGCCAGTAGTATGCAGGGGAGCAATCAGCCCCAGCATTTT. It specifies CASSMQGSNQPQHF.

The chain recombines TRBV24-1 with TRBJ1-1; D not certain. The V gene's germline CDR1 is KGHDR and CDR2 SFDVKD. The CDR3 totals 14 residues. The V end lost 4 bases, the J end lost 0 bases, and 8 bases lay between the germline ends. CDR3: CATSDPSVNTEAFF. The CDR3 coding sequence is TGTGCCACCAGTGACCCGTCAGTGAACACTGAAGCTTTCTTT.

The rearrangement joins TRBV6-5 to TRBJ2-7; TRBD2 might be the D (6 bases). The CDR3 loop spans 14 amino acids. CDR1 and CDR2 from the germline V gene are MNHEY and SVGAGI. V lost 6 bases, J lost 2 bases, and 14 bases lay in between. Here the CDR3 reads CASSSSGMAYEQYF. The CDR3 DNA follows: TGTGCCAGCAGCAGTAGCGGCATGGCCTACGAGCAGTACTTC.

Concerning this clone itself: Other DNA sequences in the sample encode the same CDR3. The chain joins TRBV18 to TRBJ1-1; possible D gene TRBD1, 5 bases. The V end was cut by 2 bases, the J end by 1 base, with 8 bases between. The CDR3 is made up of 14 amino acids. Germline-derived CDR1 and CDR2 are KGHSH and LQKENI. CDR3 loop: CASSPGQGNTEAFF. CDR3 DNA sequence: TGTGCCAGCTCACCAGGACAAGGGAACACTGAAGCTTTCTTT.

The chain joins TRBV24-1 to TRBJ2-1; D possibly corresponds to TRBD1 (6 bases). Trimming took off 7 bases at V and 6 bases at J, with 18 bases between the two ends. The CDR3 contains 15 residues. Germline loops: CDR1 KGHDR, CDR2 SFDVKD. This CDR3 is CATSPRDTVTNEQFF. The CDR3 DNA sequence: TGTGCCACCAGCCCCCGGGACACGGTTACCAATGAGCAGTTCTTC.

This chain joins TRBV9 and TRBJ1-6, with D perhaps TRBD1 (5 bases). V was clipped by 4 bases and J by 4 bases, with 12 bases between them. CDR1 and CDR2 (germline): SGDLS, YYNGEE. The CDR3 is made up of 15 amino acids. CDR3 in amino acids: CASSLQASYNSPLHF. The CDR3 region has the DNA TGTGCCAGCAGCCTACAGGCCTCTTATAATTCACCCCTCCACTTT. The full variable domain, rest sourced from reference TRBV9 and TRBJ1-6, is DSGVTQTPKHLITATGQRVTLRCSPRSGDLSVYWYQQSLDQGLQFLIQYYNGEERAKGNILERFSAQQFPDLHSELNLSSLELGDSALYFCASSLQASYNSPLHFGNGTRLTVT.

As to this clone: The same CDR3 arises from other DNA sequences in this sample as well. V and J are TRBV7-9 and TRBJ2-2; 8 positions match TRBD1. Germline loops: CDR1 SEHNR, CDR2 FQNEAQ (reference sequence). The V and J ends lost 5 bases and 5 bases, in that order; junction bases with no gene match: 4. CDR3 length equals 14 residues. CDR3 DNA sequence: TGTGCCAGCAGCCTGGACAGGGCTACCGGGGAGCTGTTTTTT. This encodes CASSLDRATGELFF. The whole variable domain, remainder taken from reference TRBV7-9 and TRBJ2-2, is DTGVSQNPRHKITKRGQNVTFRCDPISEHNRLYWYRQTLGQGPEFLTYFQNEAQLEKSRLLSDRFSAERPKGSFSTLEIQRTEQGDSAMYLCASSLDRATGELFFGEGSRLTVL.

The chain links TRBV2 to TRBJ2-7, with D maybe TRBD1 (6 bases). With 4 bases removed from V and 7 bases from J, the gap between germline ends came to 11 bases. This CDR3 is built from 12 residues. Per germline, CDR1 SNHLY and CDR2 FYNNEI. The CDR3 loop is CASSGTDEEQYF. The CDR3 DNA is TGTGCCAGCAGTGGGACAGATGAGGAGCAGTACTTC.

V and J are TRBV4-1 and TRBJ1-6; D is ambiguous. The V gene lost 1 base and the J gene lost 2 bases, with 15 bases spanning the gap. The germline V gene encodes CDR1 MGHRA and CDR2 YSYEKL. This CDR3 has 18 amino acids. The CDR3 region is CASSQAPGSSPYNSPLHF. The CDR3 nucleotides are TGCGCCAGCAGCCAAGCCCCCGGTAGCAGCCCCTATAATTCACCCCTCCACTTT.

J is TRBJ1-3 and V is TRBV18; D call uncertain. CDR1 is KGHSH, CDR2 LQKENI, per germline. This CDR3 contains 14 residues. V lost 8 bases to trimming and J lost 1 base, with 12 bases between them. The CDR3 bases are TGTGCCAGCCAAAGGTCGGGATCTGGAAACACCATATATTTT. Amino acid sequence: CASQRSGSGNTIYF.

The rearrangement uses TRBV7-2 and TRBJ1-1; weak D call: TRBD1 (6 bases). The V end was cut by 1 base, the J end by 5 bases, with 17 bases between. Germline V gene data show CDR1 as SGHTA and CDR2 as FQGNSA. CDR3 length: 16 amino acids. The CDR3 DNA reads as TGTGCCAGCAGCTTAGGGGGCTGGGCTAGGGGGACTGAAGCTTTCTTT. The encoded protein is CASSLGGWARGTEAFF. Full variable domain (missing parts from reference TRBV7-2 and TRBJ1-1): GAGVSQSPSNKVTEKGKDVELRCDPISGHTALYWYRQSLGQGLEFLIYFQGNSAPDKSGLPSDRFSAERTGGSVSTLTIQRTQQEDSAVYLCASSLGGWARGTEAFFGQGTRLTVV.

The chain recombines TRBV9 with TRBJ1-2, with 7 bases that match TRBD1. V was pared by 4 bases and J by 4 bases, with 10 bases of the junction left unmatched. In germline, CDR1 is SGDLS, CDR2 YYNGEE. This CDR3 region has 15 residues. The CDR3 here is CASSPWDSNPYGYTF. The DNA for the CDR3 is TGTGCCAGCAGCCCGTGGGACAGCAACCCCTATGGCTACACCTTC.